The sequence of this TCR beta chain was determined in a study of shared clonotypes between healthy human individuals (dated by TCRdb to 2018 to 2020). Concerning the study at large: Three men and two women, aged 18 to 49 years, made up the cohort. For each donor, three plates each were used for CD4 naive and CD4 memory, two plates were used for CD8 naive, and one plate was used for CD8 memory. To estimate repertoire size and how much clonotype sharing occurs between individuals, the study deeply sequenced the blood TCR repertoires of about five healthy adults. To increase sequencing depth and limit assay-specific biases, TCR repertoire library preparation and sequencing were carried out by different laboratories using diverse techniques. Each donor's leukapheresis produced roughly between about 0.85 and 10 billion PBMCs. General findings and caveats noted by the study authors: Pairwise subsampling indicated that sequencing depth was expected to affect the degree of clonotype sharing among donors. The genetic and exposure-history diversity represented was limited by the small number of donors. Estimated clonotype richness was generally larger for naive than for memory subsets. Only blood was sampled, and tissue TCR repertoires likely differ from those in blood. Rarefaction of sorted-subset datasets indicated incomplete sequencing despite the large sequencing depth. Roughly 5% of naive CD4, approximately 3.7% of naive CD8, 2% to 2.5% of memory CD4, and 0.4% of memory CD8 clonotypes were shared across several donors. Compared with non-shared clonotypes, the clonotypes found in all four sorted-subset donors had higher generation probabilities.

Using the deep immunoSEQ assay, TCR CDR3 regions were amplified from genomic DNA by multiplex PCR. Extracted genomic DNA from each cell subset was spread evenly across all wells of several immunoSEQ 96-well plates, with each plate serving as a replicate. For sorted subsets, about 0.2 ug genomic DNA, equal to about 30,000 T cell genomes, was loaded into each replicate PCR. Purified libraries were quantified with a Qubit 3.0 fluorometer, sized on a Bioanalyzer 2100, and re-quantified with the KAPA Library Quantification kit. A separate single-read 150-cycle Illumina NextSeq 550 flow cell was used to sequence each immunoSEQ 96-well plate. The study's own analysis went as follows. Because only junctional sequences without quality scores were contained in the immunoSEQ output, filtering matching that applied to full-length reads could not be performed. To assign V/J genes and CDR3, sequences were annotated against IMGT germline references using PyIR, a Python wrapper for IgBLAST v1.9. Reads were removed for weak V/J assignments (E-value above 1e-6), missing CDR3, stop codons, out-of-frame junctions, or ambiguous translated residues. A V3J clonotype was defined by an identical inferred V gene, J gene, and CDR3 amino acid sequence. Percentage overlap between repertoires was calculated by dividing the number of shared unique clonotypes by the size of the smaller repertoire. Repertoire richness was assessed with RTK rarefaction, the Chao1 estimator, and Recon v2.1 estimates of unobserved clonotypes. Generation probabilities were computed with OLGA for all TCRbeta clonotypes obtained by the gDNA method from a few donors. This immuneACCESS table, as held by TCRdb, lists in-frame sequences with V and J called but not all clones. Of the missing ones, under half trace to an unresolved V gene in checked studies; the others have no known cause. V and J calls and clone size are copied from that table; D and trimming were computed from the DNA. This sample gives 2 million to 3 million clones in total; 90% to 95% of them show up just once. The ten largest make up around 0.14% of the sample.

The donors were healthy, HIV-negative adults who had no recently reported acute infections or vaccinations. Every donor was a Caucasian adult living in Nashville, Tennessee, USA. Magnetic negative selection was used to enrich CD4+ T cells, after which naive cells were positively selected on CD45RA and the negative fraction became the memory subset. Blood was obtained by leukapheresis, after which PBMCs were separated by Ficoll-Histopaque density gradient centrifugation and cryopreserved in liquid nitrogen vapor phase. Analytical flow cytometry was used to check the purity and quantity of every magnetically sorted T cell population. Genomic DNA was isolated from each sorted fraction and quantified by UV absorbance on a Nanodrop 2000c. The junction carries 6 bases between V and J, which are trimmed by 6 bases and 1 base respectively. The germline V gene provides CDR1 MGHDK and CDR2 SYGVNS. The CDR3, from cysteine to phenylalanine, totals 13 residues. The retained sequence is limited to the CDR3, 39 bases, with the frame set at the first base.

About this clone itself: The antigen this receptor binds is unknown. No per-base quality is available; no much larger clone lies one base away.

This receptor was identified in a man aged 18 to 29 in good health. The sample taken for sequencing was naive CD4+ T cells sorted from blood. Read against the paper, the sample's cell subset or site label means: CD45RA+ positively selected. The chain employs TRBV25-1 and TRBJ2-2, with TRBD1 as a weak D call on 5 bases. The nucleotides are TGTGCCAGCAGGGGGCAGAACACCGGGGAGCTGTTTTTT. It is translated as CASRGQNTGELFF.